The 13 T cell receptor beta chains presented below share a single source sample, sequenced in a study of shared clonotypes between healthy human individuals. TCRdb's table, derived via immunoSEQ multiplex PCR, lists solely in-frame clones and lacks some. The table records a few million clones, approximately 90% of them present only once. Sequencing input: naive CD4+ T cells sorted from blood. The subset was: CD45RA+ positively selected. The origin of the receptors is a man younger than 30 in good health.

V is TRBV6-1 and J is TRBJ1-2; D is uncertain. V lost 6 bases and J lost 0, with 5 bases in between. The CDR3 is 12 amino acids. Germline CDR1 is MNHNS and CDR2 is SASEGT. The CDR3: CASRGSNYGYTF. Written as DNA, the CDR3 is TGTGCCAGCAGGGGATCTAACTATGGCTACACCTTC.

For the CDR3, the DNA is TGCGCCAGCAGCCAGGGGACGCAAAAAAACACCGGGGAGCTGTTTTTT. Its translation is CASSQGTQKNTGELFF. The rearrangement links TRBV4-1 to TRBJ2-2; D may correspond to TRBD1 or TRBD2 (5 bases each). V was clipped by 3 bases and J by 2 bases, with 13 bases between them. This CDR3 has 16 amino acids. Germline V gives CDR1 MGHRA, CDR2 YSYEKL.

The rearrangement joins TRBV5-1 to TRBJ2-1; 10 bases align to TRBD2. Germline CDR1 reads SGHRS; CDR2 reads YFSETQ. This CDR3 is 17 amino acids long. V shed 3 bases and J 4 bases; nucleotides not matched to a gene: 10. CDR3 amino acids: CASSSLASGSWYNEQFF. As DNA, the CDR3 is TGCGCCAGCAGCTCGTTAGCTAGCGGGAGTTGGTACAATGAGCAGTTCTTC.

The chain couples TRBV28 to TRBJ1-6; TRBD1 matches at 7 bases. Germline assignment: CDR1 MDHEN and CDR2 SYDVKM. The junction had 8 bases not matched to a gene; V was cut back by 7 bases and J by 8 bases. This CDR3 spans 14 amino acids. The CDR3 protein is CASNLDRADSPLHF. The DNA of the CDR3 is TGTGCCAGCAACCTTGACAGGGCCGATTCACCCCTCCACTTT.

About this clone itself: Within the sample, other DNA sequences also encode this same CDR3. The chain has TRBV5-1 and TRBJ2-5; D gene uncertain. Germline V gene sequence: CDR1 SGHRS, CDR2 YFSETQ. The CDR3 runs to 13 residues. V was shortened by 0 bases and J by 3 bases, with 6 bases between the two germline ends. The CDR3, as DNA: TGCGCCAGCAGCTTGGGCCCTAAAGAGACCCAGTACTTC. Its translation: CASSLGPKETQYF.

The DNA of the CDR3 is TGTGCCAGCAGGGGACAGGGAGGGGATCAGCCCCAGCATTTT. Its protein product is CASRGQGGDQPQHF. The chain recombines TRBV6-5 with TRBJ1-5, with 9 nucleotides matching TRBD1. The CDR3 runs 14 residues. Germline trimming cut 6 bases from V and 5 bases from J; bases unmatched to any gene: 5. Germline V gene sequence: CDR1 MNHEY, CDR2 SVGAGI.

CDR3 residues: CASREDGSYNEQFF. The CDR3 coding sequence is TGTGCCAGCAGGGAAGACGGGTCCTACAATGAGCAGTTCTTC. V usage is TRBV27 and J usage is TRBJ2-1; D unclear. The CDR3 contains 14 residues. Germline values: CDR1 MNHEY, CDR2 SMNVEV (reference sequence). V was pared by 6 bases and J by 1 base, with 10 bases between.

On this clone itself: Distinct nucleotide sequences in the sample also encode this CDR3. The chain is built from TRBV7-2 and TRBJ2-7; perhaps TRBD1 as D (6 bases). The CDR3 is made up of 14 amino acids. Germline V CDR1 and CDR2: SGHTA, FQGNSA. The V end was cut by 1 base, the J end by 2 bases, with 9 bases between. CDR3 in DNA: TGTGCCAGCAGCTTAGACTCAGGGGCCTACGAGCAGTACTTC. Its translation is CASSLDSGAYEQYF.

The chain carries TRBV6-1 and TRBJ1-1; 7 bases are shared with TRBD1. This CDR3 region has 14 residues. Germline CDR1 reads MNHNS; CDR2 reads SASEGT. Trimming took 6 bases from V and 3 from J; bases not matched to a gene: 7. The CDR3 sequence: CASSVTGWYTEAFF. The DNA for the CDR3 is TGTGCCAGCAGCGTGACAGGGTGGTACACTGAAGCTTTCTTT.

The chain combines TRBV29-1 with TRBJ1-5; 7 bases map to TRBD1. The germline V gene encodes CDR1 SQVTM and CDR2 ANQGSEA. The CDR3 extends over 13 amino acids. V trimming: 1 base; J trimming: 7 bases; junction bases outside the gene matches: 4. The CDR3: CSVEVEGGQPQHF. As DNA, the CDR3 is TGCAGCGTTGAAGTGGAAGGGGGCCAGCCCCAGCATTTT.

This clone was detected only a few times. This rearrangement joins TRBV19 to TRBJ2-2; D remains unclear. Germline V CDR1 and CDR2: LNHDA, SQIVND (reference sequence). The CDR3 has 13 amino acids. The ends were cut back, 4 bases at V and 5 bases at J, with 8 bases in the middle. The CDR3 spells CASSSLTTGELFF. The CDR3 DNA sequence: TGTGCCAGTAGTAGCCTAACTACCGGGGAGCTGTTTTTT.

V gene TRBV2 combines with J gene TRBJ1-4, with D perhaps TRBD1 (6 bases). CDR1 is SNHLY, CDR2 FYNNEI, per germline. The CDR3 is made up of 15 amino acids. V lost 1 base, J lost 5 bases, and 11 bases lay in between. The DNA of the CDR3 is TGTGCCAGCAGTGAAGACAGGGCTGTCAATGAAAAACTGTTTTTT. It codes for CASSEDRAVNEKLFF. Drawing the rest from reference TRBV2 and TRBJ1-4, the complete variable domain is EPEVTQTPSHQVTQMGQEVILRCVPISNHLYFYWYRQILGQKVEFLVSFYNNEISEKSEIFDDQFSVERPDGSNFTLKIRSTKLEDSAMYFCASSEDRAVNEKLFFGSGTQLSVL.

This sequence joins TRBV6-1 and TRBJ1-6; TRBD1 is a possible D gene (5 bases). The CDR3 length is 13 residues. The V end was cut by 6 bases, the J end by 13 bases, with 16 bases between. CDR1 is MNHNS, CDR2 SASEGT, per germline. In DNA, the CDR3 is TGTGCCAGCAGCCCCGTGGGGCCTTCTCCCCTCCACTTT. Translated: CASSPVGPSPLHF.